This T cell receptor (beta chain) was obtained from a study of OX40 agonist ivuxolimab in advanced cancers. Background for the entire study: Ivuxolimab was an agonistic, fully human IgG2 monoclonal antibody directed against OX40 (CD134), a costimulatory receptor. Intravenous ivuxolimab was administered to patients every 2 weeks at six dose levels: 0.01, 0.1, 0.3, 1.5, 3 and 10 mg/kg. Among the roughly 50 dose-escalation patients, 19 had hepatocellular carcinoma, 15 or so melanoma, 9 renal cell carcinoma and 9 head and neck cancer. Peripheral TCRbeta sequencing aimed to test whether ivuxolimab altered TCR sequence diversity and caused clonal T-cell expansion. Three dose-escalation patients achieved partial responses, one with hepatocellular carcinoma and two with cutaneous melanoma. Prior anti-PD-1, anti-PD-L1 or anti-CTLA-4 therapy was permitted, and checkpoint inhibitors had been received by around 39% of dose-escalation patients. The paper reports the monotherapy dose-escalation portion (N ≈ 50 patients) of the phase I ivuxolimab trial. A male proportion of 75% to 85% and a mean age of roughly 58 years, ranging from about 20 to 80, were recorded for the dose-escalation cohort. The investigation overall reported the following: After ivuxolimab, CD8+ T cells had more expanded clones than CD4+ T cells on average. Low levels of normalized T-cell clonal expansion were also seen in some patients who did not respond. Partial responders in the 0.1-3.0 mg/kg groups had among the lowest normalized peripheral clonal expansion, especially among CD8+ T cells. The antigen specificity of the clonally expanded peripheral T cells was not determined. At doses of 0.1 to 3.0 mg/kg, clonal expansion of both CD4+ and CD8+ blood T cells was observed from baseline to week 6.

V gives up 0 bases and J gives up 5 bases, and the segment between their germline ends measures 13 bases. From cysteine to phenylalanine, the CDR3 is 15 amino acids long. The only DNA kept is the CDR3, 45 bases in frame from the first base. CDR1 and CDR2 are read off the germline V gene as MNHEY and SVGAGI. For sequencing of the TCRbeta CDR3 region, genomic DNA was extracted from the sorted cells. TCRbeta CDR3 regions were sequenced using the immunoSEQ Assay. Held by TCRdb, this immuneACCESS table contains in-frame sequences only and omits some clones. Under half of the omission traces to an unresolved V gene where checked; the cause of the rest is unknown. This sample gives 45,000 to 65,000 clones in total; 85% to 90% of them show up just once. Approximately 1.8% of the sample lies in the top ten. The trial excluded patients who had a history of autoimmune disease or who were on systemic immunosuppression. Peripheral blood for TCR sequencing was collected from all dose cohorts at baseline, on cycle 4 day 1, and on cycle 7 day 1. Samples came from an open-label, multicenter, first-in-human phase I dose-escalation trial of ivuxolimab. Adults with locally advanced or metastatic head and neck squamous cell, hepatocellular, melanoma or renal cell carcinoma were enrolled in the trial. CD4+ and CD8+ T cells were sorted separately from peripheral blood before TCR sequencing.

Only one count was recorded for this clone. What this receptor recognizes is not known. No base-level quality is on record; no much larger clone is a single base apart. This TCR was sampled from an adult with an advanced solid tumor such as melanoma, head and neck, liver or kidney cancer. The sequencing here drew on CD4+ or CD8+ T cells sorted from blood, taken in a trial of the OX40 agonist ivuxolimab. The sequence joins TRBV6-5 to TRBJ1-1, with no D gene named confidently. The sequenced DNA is TGTGCCAGCAGTTACTCCCCTCCAAGAGGGACTGAAGCTTTCTTT. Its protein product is CASSYSPPRGTEAFF.